This TCR beta chain was identified in a study of monozygotic twins with inflammatory bowel disease. Study-level results: There was no way to distinguish the different T cell subtypes.

Comment on this clonotype: Antigen specificity is unknown.

TCRdb reprocessed the 5' RACE reads; each CDR3 protein has one entry and no DNA is given. This listing includes over 100,000 distinct CDR3 sequences. CDR1 and CDR2 (germline): SNHLY, FYNNEI. The CDR3 consists of 13 residues. Sequenced input: blood. The receptor's source is a human donor with ulcerative colitis or Crohn's disease, or a healthy co-twin of an affected twin (not recorded which). This chain links TRBV2 with TRBJ2-7; the D call from TCRdb, TRBD1, cannot be confirmed without DNA. CDR3 protein: CASNRDTAYEQYF.